Described below is a single TCR beta chain sequence and its context. Antigen: not known. The data stem from a study of OX40 agonist ivuxolimab in advanced cancers. Study background: Two cutaneous melanoma patients and one hepatocellular carcinoma patient, three in all, had partial responses. General observations from the study: Both CD4+ and CD8+ T cell populations in blood had undergone clonal expansion by week 6 at 0.1 to 3.0 mg/kg.

Measured with immunoSEQ multiplex PCR; TCRdb has only the in-frame clones, and not every one. This table has 45,000 to 50,000 clones, approximately 91% appearing once. The sample consisted of CD4+ or CD8+ T cells sorted from blood, taken in a trial of the OX40 agonist ivuxolimab. The TCR originated in an adult with an advanced solid tumor such as melanoma, head and neck, liver or kidney cancer.

The CDR3 is CASSSPSGQSNQPQHF. The CDR3, as DNA: TGTGCCAGCAGCTCCCCATCTGGGCAGAGCAATCAGCCCCAGCATTTT. This chain links TRBV7-9 with TRBJ1-5; D is ambiguous. This CDR3 is 16 amino acids long. Germline values: CDR1 SEHNR, CDR2 FQNEAQ (reference sequence). Trimming left V 4 bases short and J 1 base short, with 14 bases between. Full variable domain (missing parts from reference TRBV7-9 and TRBJ1-5): DTGVSQNPRHKITKRGQNVTFRCDPISEHNRLYWYRQTLGQGPEFLTYFQNEAQLEKSRLLSDRFSAERPKGSFSTLEIQRTEQGDSAMYLCASSSPSGQSNQPQHFGDGTRLSIL.